The clone carrying this TCR beta chain was observed a few times. The antigen remains undetermined. Method: immunoSEQ multiplex PCR; TCRdb's copy keeps in-frame clones and lacks some. Found here are 45,000 to 50,000 clones, around 79% of them singletons; the top ten hold 1.5% to 2%. The sample is drawn from a study of OX40 agonist ivuxolimab in advanced cancers. The CDR3 has 15 amino acids. Deletions cut 2 bases from V and 7 bases from J, with 12 bases between. Germline CDR1 reads SGHTA; CDR2 reads FQGTGA. Study conclusions and caveats: At 0.1 to 3.0 mg/kg, CD4+ and CD8+ blood T cells expanded clonally by week 6.

This clonotype originated in an adult with an advanced solid tumor such as melanoma, head and neck, liver or kidney cancer. Sequences were derived from CD4+ or CD8+ T cells sorted from blood, sampled in a trial of the OX40 agonist ivuxolimab. The chain links TRBV7-3 to TRBJ1-6; tentative D call: TRBD1 (5 bases). The CDR3 nucleotides are TGTGCCAGCAGCTTACGGGGCAGGGAGAATTCACCCCTCCACTTT. The encoded protein is CASSLRGRENSPLHF.